The next 10 T cell receptor beta chains were all read from a single sample in a study of T cell responses to AZD1222 COVID-19 vaccine. Generated by immunoSEQ multiplex PCR, the TCRdb table keeps only in-frame clones and is missing some. The repertoire holds under 110,000 clones, with roughly 90% as singletons. This material consisted of peripheral blood, taken on day 0 of AZD1222 vaccination. The receptors were gathered from an adult in good health.

The chain joins TRBV19 to TRBJ2-1; 13 bases fit TRBD2. This CDR3 spans 16 amino acids. Germline V CDR1 and CDR2: LNHDA, SQIVND (reference sequence). V dropped 1 base and J dropped 10; count of bases not matched to a gene: 7. The DNA for the CDR3 is TGTGCCAGTAGTATAGCTTCGGGACTAGCGGGAAGAGAGCAGTTCTTC. It is translated as CASSIASGLAGREQFF. Full variable domain (outside the CDR3, taken from reference TRBV19 and TRBJ2-1): DGGITQSPKYLFRKEGQNVTLSCEQNLNHDAMYWYRQDPGQGLRLIYYSQIVNDFQKGDIAEGYSVSREKKESFPLTVTSAQKNPTAFYLCASSIASGLAGREQFFGPGTRLTVL.

This clone was counted once. The J gene is TRBJ2-7, the V gene TRBV27, with D possibly TRBD1 on 7 matching bases. V was clipped by 3 bases and J by 1 base, with 13 bases between them. The CDR3 runs to 15 residues. Germline assignment: CDR1 MNHEY and CDR2 SMNVEV (reference sequence). Here the CDR3 reads CASSFASGGSYEQYF. The CDR3 DNA reads as TGTGCCAGCAGTTTCGCCTCAGGGGGGTCCTACGAGCAGTACTTC.

V gene TRBV28 combines with J gene TRBJ2-4, with TRBD1 matching 10 bases. The CDR3 contains 15 residues. Germline V lookup: CDR1 MDHEN, CDR2 SYDVKM. V shed 7 bases and J 8 bases; nucleotides not matched to a gene: 11. The CDR3 nucleotides read TGTGCCAGCACCCCCTTGACAGGGGGCCTTGACATTCAGTACTTC. This translates into CASTPLTGGLDIQYF.

The rearrangement uses TRBV7-3 and TRBJ1-1; 7 nucleotides align to TRBD1. J lost 3 bases, V lost 5 bases, and 6 bases had no gene match. This CDR3 region has 14 residues. CDR1 and CDR2 (germline): SGHTA, FQGTGA. The CDR3 protein is CASSPQGGDTEAFF. CDR3 DNA sequence: TGTGCCAGCAGCCCCCAGGGGGGGGACACTGAAGCTTTCTTT.

V usage is TRBV5-1 and J usage is TRBJ2-5, with TRBD2 identical over 8 bases. Germline CDR1 SGHRS, CDR2 YFSETQ. Unmatched junction bases numbered 4, after V lost 0 bases and J lost 3 bases. The CDR3 is made up of 15 amino acids. The CDR3 loop is CASSLGGLEKETQYF. The CDR3 DNA is TGCGCCAGCAGCTTGGGGGGACTAGAGAAAGAGACCCAGTACTTC.

The rearrangement links TRBV19 to TRBJ2-3; TRBD2 might be the D (6 bases). This CDR3 comprises 15 residues. Trimming took off 3 bases at V and 3 bases at J, with 13 bases between the two ends. Germline-derived CDR1 and CDR2 are LNHDA and SQIVND (reference sequence). The CDR3 loop is CASSIRASVTDTQYF. The DNA for the CDR3 is TGTGCCAGTAGTATTCGGGCTAGCGTTACAGATACGCAGTATTTT. The full variable domain, with the rest looked up from reference TRBV19 and TRBJ2-3, is DGGITQSPKYLFRKEGQNVTLSCEQNLNHDAMYWYRQDPGQGLRLIYYSQIVNDFQKGDIAEGYSVSREKKESFPLTVTSAQKNPTAFYLCASSIRASVTDTQYFGPGTRLTVL.

The chain has TRBV2 and TRBJ2-1; 9 bases agree with TRBD1. The CDR3 sequence is 15 residues long. Trimming took 4 bases from V and 2 from J; bases not matched to a gene: 3. From germline, CDR1 is SNHLY and CDR2 FYNNEI. DNA of the CDR3: TGTGCCAGCAGTGCGGACAGGGGAACCTACAATGAGCAGTTCTTC. Protein product: CASSADRGTYNEQFF.

This chain links TRBV7-8 with TRBJ1-1; D gene unclear. CDR3 length equals 12 residues. CDR1 SGHVS and CDR2 FQNEAQ come from the germline V gene. Trimming took off 2 bases at V and 5 bases at J, with 6 bases between the two ends. CDR3 in DNA: TGTGCCAGCAGCTTAACTGGAACTGAAGCTTTCTTT. This codes for CASSLTGTEAFF.

The chain uses TRBV6-5 and TRBJ1-1, with 8 bases that match TRBD1. Germline assignment: CDR1 MNHEY and CDR2 SVGAGI. V was pared by 3 bases and J by 5 bases, with 11 bases of the junction left unmatched. There are 16 residues in the CDR3. The CDR3 region is CASSYFPGQGITEAFF. Here the CDR3 DNA reads TGTGCCAGCAGTTATTTTCCCGGACAGGGTATAACTGAAGCTTTCTTT.

The chain uses TRBV3-1 (or the pseudogene TRBV3-2) and TRBJ2-7; 9 bases align to TRBD2. The length of the CDR3 is 12 residues. The V and J ends lost 1 base and 9 bases, in that order; junction bases with no gene match: 1. CDR1 and CDR2 (germline): LGHDT, YNNKEL (reference sequence). The CDR3 here is CASSQGGRGQYF. The CDR3 DNA is TGTGCCAGCAGCCAAGGCGGGAGGGGGCAGTACTTC.